This T cell receptor beta chain was observed in a study of immune cell composition in non-small cell lung cancer. About the study: Most cases were lung adenocarcinoma or squamous cell carcinoma. Whole-study results and caveats: Around 80% of squamous and 30% to 35% of adenocarcinoma cases had tumour-associated clones >0.5%. Smoking pack-years did not significantly correlate with tumour TCR-beta clonality. Lung adenocarcinomas had lower top 10 clone scores and clonality than squamous tumours.

CDR1 is MNHEY, CDR2 SVGAGI, per germline. V shed 6 bases and J 1 base; nucleotides not matched to a gene: 4. The CDR3 has 14 residues. Assay: immunoSEQ multiplex PCR; the TCRdb copy retains only in-frame clones and omits some. The sample records approximately 4,300 clones, roughly 76% being singletons. In the case of this clone: Its antigen is unidentified.

What was sequenced was lung tumor tissue. The chain has TRBV6-5 and TRBJ2-5; 8 bases align to TRBD2. The clonotype was recovered from a human donor with non-small cell lung cancer. Here the CDR3 reads CASSLAGIQETQYF. As DNA, the CDR3 is TGTGCCAGCAGCTTAGCGGGGATCCAAGAGACCCAGTACTTC.